Sequencing of this T cell receptor beta chain was carried out in a study of T cells expressing NK-cell markers. Each CDR3 protein gets one entry in TCRdb, which reprocessed the 5' RACE reads and gives no DNA. The table counts about 380,000 distinct CDR3 sequences; 4% to 6.5% lies in the top ten. This CDR3 is 15 amino acids long. In germline, CDR1 is SGHRS, CDR2 YFSETQ. The TCR was taken from a man aged 18 to 69 in good health. Sequences were obtained from blood T cells: a sorted CD56 or NKG2C T cell subset, CD4+ or CD8+ T cells, or bulk PBMC T cells (not recorded which). V gene TRBV5-1 combines with J gene TRBJ2-7; TCRdb gives TRBD1 as the D gene, but with no DNA this cannot be confirmed. Here the CDR3 reads CASSLALGQRYEQYF.